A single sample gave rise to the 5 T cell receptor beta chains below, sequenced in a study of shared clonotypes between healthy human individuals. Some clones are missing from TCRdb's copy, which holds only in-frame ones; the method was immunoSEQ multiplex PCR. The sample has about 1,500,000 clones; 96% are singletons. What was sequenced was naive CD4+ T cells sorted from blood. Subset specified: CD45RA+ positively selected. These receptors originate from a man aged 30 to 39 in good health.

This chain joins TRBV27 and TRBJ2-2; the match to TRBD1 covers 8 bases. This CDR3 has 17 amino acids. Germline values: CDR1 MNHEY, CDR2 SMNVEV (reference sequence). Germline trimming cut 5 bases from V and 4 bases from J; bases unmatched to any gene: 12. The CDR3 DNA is TGTGCCAGCAGTCGTAGTACAGGGGGTAGTGTCACCGGGGAGCTGTTTTTT. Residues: CASSRSTGGSVTGELFF.

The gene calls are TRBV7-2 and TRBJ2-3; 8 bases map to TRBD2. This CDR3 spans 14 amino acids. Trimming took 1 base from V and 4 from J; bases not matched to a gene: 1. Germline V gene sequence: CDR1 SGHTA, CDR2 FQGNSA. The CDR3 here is CASSLVREADTQYF. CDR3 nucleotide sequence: TGTGCCAGCAGCTTAGTGCGGGAGGCAGATACGCAGTATTTT. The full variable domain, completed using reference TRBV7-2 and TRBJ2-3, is GAGVSQSPSNKVTEKGKDVELRCDPISGHTALYWYRQSLGQGLEFLIYFQGNSAPDKSGLPSDRFSAERTGGSVSTLTIQRTQQEDSAVYLCASSLVREADTQYFGPGTRLTVL.

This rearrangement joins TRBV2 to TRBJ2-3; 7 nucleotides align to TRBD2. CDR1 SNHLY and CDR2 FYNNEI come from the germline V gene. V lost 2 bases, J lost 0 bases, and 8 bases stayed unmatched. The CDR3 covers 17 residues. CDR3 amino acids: CASSELGLAVSTDTQYF. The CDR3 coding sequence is TGTGCCAGCAGTGAATTAGGGCTAGCGGTGAGCACAGATACGCAGTATTTT.

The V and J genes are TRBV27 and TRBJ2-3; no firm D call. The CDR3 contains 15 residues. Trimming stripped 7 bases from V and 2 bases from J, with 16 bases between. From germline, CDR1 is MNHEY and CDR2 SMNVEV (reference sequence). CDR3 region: CASNPDITHTDTQYF. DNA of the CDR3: TGTGCCAGCAATCCTGACATTACCCACACAGATACGCAGTATTTT.

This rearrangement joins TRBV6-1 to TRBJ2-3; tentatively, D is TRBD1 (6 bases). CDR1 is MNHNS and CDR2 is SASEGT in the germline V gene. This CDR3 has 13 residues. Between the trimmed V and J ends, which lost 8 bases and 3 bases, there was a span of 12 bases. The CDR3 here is CASLRTETDTQYF. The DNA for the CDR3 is TGTGCCAGCCTAAGGACAGAGACAGATACGCAGTATTTT.